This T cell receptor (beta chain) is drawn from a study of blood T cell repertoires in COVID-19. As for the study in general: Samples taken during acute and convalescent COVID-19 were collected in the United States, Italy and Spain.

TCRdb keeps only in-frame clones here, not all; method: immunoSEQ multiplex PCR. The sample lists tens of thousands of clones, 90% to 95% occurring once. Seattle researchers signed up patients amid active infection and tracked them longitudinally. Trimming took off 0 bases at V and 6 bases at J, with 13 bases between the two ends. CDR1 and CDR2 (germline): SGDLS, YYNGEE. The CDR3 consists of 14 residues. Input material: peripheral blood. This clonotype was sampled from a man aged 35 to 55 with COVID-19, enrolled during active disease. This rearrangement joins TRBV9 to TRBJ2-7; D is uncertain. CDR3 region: CASSVETKSLEQYF. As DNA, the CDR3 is TGTGCCAGCAGCGTAGAGACAAAATCACTCGAGCAGTACTTC.